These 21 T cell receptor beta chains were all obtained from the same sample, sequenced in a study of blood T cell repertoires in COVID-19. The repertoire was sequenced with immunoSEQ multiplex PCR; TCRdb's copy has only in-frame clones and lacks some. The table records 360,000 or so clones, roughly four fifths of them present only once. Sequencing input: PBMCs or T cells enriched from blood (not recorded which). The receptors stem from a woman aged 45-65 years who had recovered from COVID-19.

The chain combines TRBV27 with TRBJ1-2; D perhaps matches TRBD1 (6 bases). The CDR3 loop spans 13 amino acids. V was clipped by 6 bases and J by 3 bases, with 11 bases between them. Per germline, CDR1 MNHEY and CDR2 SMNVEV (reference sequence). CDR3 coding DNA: TGTGCCAGCAGCACCAGGGGCGACTATGGCTACACCTTC. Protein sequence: CASSTRGDYGYTF.

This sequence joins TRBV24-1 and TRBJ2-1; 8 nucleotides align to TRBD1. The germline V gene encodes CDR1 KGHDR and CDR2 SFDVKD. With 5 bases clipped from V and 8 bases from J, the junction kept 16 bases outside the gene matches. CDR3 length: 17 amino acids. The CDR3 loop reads CATSGVPGTGNGYEQFF. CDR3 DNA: TGTGCCACCAGTGGCGTTCCCGGGACAGGTAATGGTTATGAGCAGTTCTTC.

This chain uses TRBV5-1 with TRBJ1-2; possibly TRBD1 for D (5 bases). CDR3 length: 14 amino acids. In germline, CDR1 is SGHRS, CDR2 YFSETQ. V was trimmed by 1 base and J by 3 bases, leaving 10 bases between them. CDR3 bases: TGCGCCAGCAGCTTGTTGCAGGGTGACTATGGCTACACCTTC. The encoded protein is CASSLLQGDYGYTF.

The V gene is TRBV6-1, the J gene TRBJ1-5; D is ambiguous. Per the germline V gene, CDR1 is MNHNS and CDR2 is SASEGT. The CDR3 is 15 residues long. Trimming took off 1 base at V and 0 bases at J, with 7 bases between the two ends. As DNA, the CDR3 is TGTGCCAGCAGTGAAGGACACTTTAGCAATCAGCCCCAGCATTTT. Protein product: CASSEGHFSNQPQHF.

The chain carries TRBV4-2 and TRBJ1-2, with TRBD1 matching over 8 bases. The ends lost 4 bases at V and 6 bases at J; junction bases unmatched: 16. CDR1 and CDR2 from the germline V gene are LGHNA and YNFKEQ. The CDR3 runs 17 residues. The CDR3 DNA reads TGTGCCAGCAGCCGACCAGGGGGCGCCGGTTCTTCGCATGGCTACACCTTC. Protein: CASSRPGGAGSSHGYTF.

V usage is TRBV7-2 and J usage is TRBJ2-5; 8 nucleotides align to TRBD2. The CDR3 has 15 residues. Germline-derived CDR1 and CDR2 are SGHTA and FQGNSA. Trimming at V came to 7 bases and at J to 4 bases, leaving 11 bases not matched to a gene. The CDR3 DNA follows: TGTGCCAGCACCGACTACTCAGCGGGGGCAGAGACCCAGTACTTC. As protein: CASTDYSAGAETQYF.

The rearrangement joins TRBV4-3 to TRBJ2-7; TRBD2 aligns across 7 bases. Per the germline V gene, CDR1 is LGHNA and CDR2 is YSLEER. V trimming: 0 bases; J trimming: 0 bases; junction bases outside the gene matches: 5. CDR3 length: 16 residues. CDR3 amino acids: CASSQDAASGSYEQYF. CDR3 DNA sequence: TGCGCCAGCAGCCAAGATGCGGCTAGCGGCTCCTACGAGCAGTACTTC.

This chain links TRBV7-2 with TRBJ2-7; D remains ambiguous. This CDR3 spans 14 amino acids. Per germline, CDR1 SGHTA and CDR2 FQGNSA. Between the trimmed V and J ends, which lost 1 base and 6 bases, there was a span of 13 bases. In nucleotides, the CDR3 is TGTGCCAGCAGCTTAGTCTTGGATTCAGGCGAGCAGTACTTC. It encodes CASSLVLDSGEQYF.

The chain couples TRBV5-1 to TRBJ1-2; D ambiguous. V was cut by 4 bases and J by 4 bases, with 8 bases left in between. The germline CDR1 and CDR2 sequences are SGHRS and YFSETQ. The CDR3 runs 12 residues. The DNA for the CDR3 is TGCGCCAGCAGCCGCGGCCTCTATGGCTACACCTTC. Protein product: CASSRGLYGYTF.

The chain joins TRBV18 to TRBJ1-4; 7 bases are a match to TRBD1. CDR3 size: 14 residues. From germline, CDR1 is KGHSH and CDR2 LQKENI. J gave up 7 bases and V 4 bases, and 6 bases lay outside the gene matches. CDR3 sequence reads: CASSRDRVGEKLFF. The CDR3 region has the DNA TGTGCCAGCTCACGTGACAGGGTCGGTGAAAAACTGTTTTTT.

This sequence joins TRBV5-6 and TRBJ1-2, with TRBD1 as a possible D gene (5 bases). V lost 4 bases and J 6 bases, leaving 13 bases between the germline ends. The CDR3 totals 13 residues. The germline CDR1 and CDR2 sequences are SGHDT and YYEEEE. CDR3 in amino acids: CASSPVGADGYTF. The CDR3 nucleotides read TGTGCCAGCAGCCCCGTTGGGGCGGATGGCTACACCTTC.

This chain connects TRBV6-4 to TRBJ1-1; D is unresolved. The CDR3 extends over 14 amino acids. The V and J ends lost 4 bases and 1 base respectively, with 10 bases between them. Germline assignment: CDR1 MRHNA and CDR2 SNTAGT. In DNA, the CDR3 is TGTGCCAGCAGTGTCTCCCGGGGGAACACTGAAGCTTTCTTT. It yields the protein CASSVSRGNTEAFF.

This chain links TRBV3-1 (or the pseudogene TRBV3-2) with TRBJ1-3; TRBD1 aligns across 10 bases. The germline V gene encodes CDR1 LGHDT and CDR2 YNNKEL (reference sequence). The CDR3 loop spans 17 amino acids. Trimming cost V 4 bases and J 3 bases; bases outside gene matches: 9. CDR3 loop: CASSPYTTGGSGNTIYF. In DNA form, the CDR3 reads TGTGCCAGCAGCCCGTATACGACAGGGGGCAGTGGAAACACCATATATTTT.

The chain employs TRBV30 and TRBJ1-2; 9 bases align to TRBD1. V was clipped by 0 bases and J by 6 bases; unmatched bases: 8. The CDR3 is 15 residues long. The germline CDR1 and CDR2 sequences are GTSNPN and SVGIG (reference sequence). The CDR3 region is CAWSVLTGGKDGYTF. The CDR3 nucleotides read TGTGCCTGGAGTGTCCTGACAGGGGGAAAAGATGGCTACACCTTC.

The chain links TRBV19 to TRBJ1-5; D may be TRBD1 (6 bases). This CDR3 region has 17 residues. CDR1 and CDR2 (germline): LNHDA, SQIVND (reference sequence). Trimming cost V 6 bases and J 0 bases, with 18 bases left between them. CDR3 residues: CASSQRGQLLSNQPQHF. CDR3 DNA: TGTGCCAGTAGCCAAAGAGGACAGCTACTTAGCAATCAGCCCCAGCATTTT.

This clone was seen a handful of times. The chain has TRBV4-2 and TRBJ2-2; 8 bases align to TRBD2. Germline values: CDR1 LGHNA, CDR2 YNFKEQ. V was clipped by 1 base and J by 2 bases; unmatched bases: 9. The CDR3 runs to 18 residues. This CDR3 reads CASSQVSGAGGNTGELFF. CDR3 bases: TGTGCCAGCAGCCAAGTGTCTGGGGCGGGGGGAAACACCGGGGAGCTGTTTTTT.

The CDR3 DNA is TGTGCCAGCAGTGACTCTAGCGGGGGAACCTACGAGCAGTACTTC. Protein product: CASSDSSGGTYEQYF. This sequence joins TRBV6-4 and TRBJ2-7; 9 nucleotides align to TRBD2. The CDR3 extends over 15 amino acids. The trim removed 0 bases at V and 2 bases at J, leaving 2 bases unmatched. Germline lookup yields CDR1 MRHNA and CDR2 SNTAGT.

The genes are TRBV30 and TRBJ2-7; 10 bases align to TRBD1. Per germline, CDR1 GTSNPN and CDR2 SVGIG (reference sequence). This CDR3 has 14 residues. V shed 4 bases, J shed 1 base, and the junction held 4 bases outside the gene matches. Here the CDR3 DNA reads TGTGCCTGGATTTGGGGACAGGGGTCCTACGAGCAGTACTTC. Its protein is CAWIWGQGSYEQYF.

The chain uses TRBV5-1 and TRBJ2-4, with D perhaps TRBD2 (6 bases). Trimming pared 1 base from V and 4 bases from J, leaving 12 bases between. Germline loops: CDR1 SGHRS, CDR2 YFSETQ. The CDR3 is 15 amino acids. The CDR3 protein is CASSLSGSGKNIQYF. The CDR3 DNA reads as TGCGCCAGCAGCTTGTCGGGTAGCGGAAAAAACATTCAGTACTTC.

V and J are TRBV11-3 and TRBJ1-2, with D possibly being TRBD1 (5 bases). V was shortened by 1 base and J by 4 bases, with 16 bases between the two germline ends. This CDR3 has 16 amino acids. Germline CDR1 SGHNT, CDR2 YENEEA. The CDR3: CASSLGFAGRPYGYTF. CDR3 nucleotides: TGTGCCAGCAGCTTAGGGTTTGCGGGACGGCCCTATGGCTACACCTTC.

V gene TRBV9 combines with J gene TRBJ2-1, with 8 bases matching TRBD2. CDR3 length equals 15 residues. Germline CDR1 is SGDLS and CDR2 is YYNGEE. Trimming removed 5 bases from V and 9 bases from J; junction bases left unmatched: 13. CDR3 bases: TGTGCCAGCAGTACCTACAACGGGGCGGGGGGTGAGCAGTTCTTC. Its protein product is CASSTYNGAGGEQFF.